This passage covers 30 T cell receptor beta chains from one sample sequenced in a study of blood T cell repertoires in COVID-19. Using immunoSEQ multiplex PCR, the repertoire was profiled, and TCRdb retains in-frame clones only, with some absent. The top ten hold around a tenth of the sample, which has over 25,000 clones, 85% to 90% seen once. Sequencing was done on a sample of peripheral blood. These receptors all come from a man aged 55 to 70 with acute or convalescent COVID-19.

This clone was observed once. The V call is TRBV6-6, the J call TRBJ1-3, with 10 bases identical to TRBD1. Germline V gives CDR1 MNHNY, CDR2 SVGAGI (reference sequence). V shed 2 bases, J shed 3 bases, and the junction held 4 bases outside the gene matches. The CDR3 extends over 16 amino acids. CDR3 in DNA: TGTGCCAGCAGTTACGGGACAGGGGATTTTGGAAACACCATATATTTT. This sequence encodes CASSYGTGDFGNTIYF.

V and J are TRBV7-9 and TRBJ1-1, with unresolved D. Germline lookup yields CDR1 SEHNR and CDR2 FQNEAQ (reference sequence). The V end lost 1 base, the J end lost 4 bases, and 13 bases lay between the germline ends. This CDR3 comprises 15 residues. For the CDR3, the DNA is TGTGCCAGCAGCTTAGGGCAGGTTGGAAGCACTGAAGCTTTCTTT. Translated, it gives CASSLGQVGSTEAFF.

The J gene is TRBJ1-2, the V gene TRBV6-5; the match to TRBD1 covers 11 bases. CDR1 is MNHEY and CDR2 is SVGAGI in the germline V gene. CDR3 length equals 15 residues. With 6 bases clipped from V and 4 bases from J, the junction kept 7 bases outside the gene matches. The CDR3 protein is CASSLGQGDVYGYTF. The CDR3 nucleotides are TGTGCCAGCAGCCTGGGACAGGGGGACGTCTATGGCTACACCTTC.

This chain links TRBV19 with TRBJ1-6, with a possible D match to TRBD1 (5 bases). CDR3 length: 16 residues. The germline V and J ends were trimmed by 3 bases and 7 bases, with 16 bases remaining between them. Looked up from germline, CDR1 is LNHDA and CDR2 is SQIVND (reference sequence). The CDR3 region is CASSMGLLFGNSPLHF. The CDR3 coding sequence is TGTGCCAGTAGTATGGGACTTCTTTTCGGGAATTCACCCCTCCACTTT.

The V gene is TRBV7-9, the J gene TRBJ2-3; D call uncertain. The CDR3 totals 13 residues. CDR1 and CDR2 from the germline V gene are SEHNR and FQNEAQ (reference sequence). The ends were cut back, 4 bases at V and 2 bases at J, with 7 bases in the middle. As DNA, the CDR3 is TGTGCCAGCAGCTCAGGCCCCACAGATACGCAGTATTTT. As protein: CASSSGPTDTQYF.

This chain joins TRBV15 and TRBJ2-3, with 10 nucleotides matching TRBD2. With 0 bases clipped from V and 0 bases from J, the junction kept 9 bases outside the gene matches. Looked up from germline, CDR1 is LNHNV and CDR2 is YYDKDF (reference sequence). The CDR3 spans 19 residues. Here the CDR3 reads CATSRDRGSGGTSTDTQYF. CDR3 in DNA: TGTGCCACCAGCAGAGATCGCGGTAGCGGGGGGACTAGCACAGATACGCAGTATTTT.

The rearrangement links TRBV4-2 to TRBJ1-5; TRBD1 agrees at 7 bases. The trim removed 1 base at V and 3 bases at J, leaving 6 bases unmatched. Germline V gives CDR1 LGHNA, CDR2 YNFKEQ. This CDR3 has 16 amino acids. The CDR3 loop is CASSQGPGGPNQPQHF. The CDR3 nucleotides read TGTGCCAGCAGCCAAGGTCCAGGGGGTCCCAATCAGCCCCAGCATTTT.

V usage is TRBV5-1 and J usage is TRBJ2-3, with D possibly matching TRBD2 (6 bases). This CDR3 spans 15 amino acids. The V end was cut by 4 bases, the J end by 0 bases, with 12 bases between. Germline V gene data show CDR1 as SGHRS and CDR2 as YFSETQ. This chain's CDR3 is CASSGSGPSTDTQYF. In DNA, the CDR3 is TGCGCCAGCAGCGGGAGCGGGCCGAGCACAGATACGCAGTATTTT.

The chain joins TRBV5-1 to TRBJ2-1, with 7 nucleotides matching TRBD2. After removal of 0 bases from V and 7 bases from J, the junction contained 4 bases not matched to a gene. The length of the CDR3 is 14 residues. Germline V gene data show CDR1 as SGHRS and CDR2 as YFSETQ. The CDR3 DNA sequence: TGCGCCAGCAGCTTGGGACTAGCTATAAATGAGCAGTTCTTC. This sequence encodes CASSLGLAINEQFF. Full variable domain (missing parts from reference TRBV5-1 and TRBJ2-1): KAGVTQTPRYLIKTRGQQVTLSCSPISGHRSVSWYQQTPGQGLQFLFEYFSETQRNKGNFPGRFSGRQFSNSRSEMNVSTLELGDSALYLCASSLGLAINEQFFGPGTRLTVL.

This sequence joins TRBV18 and TRBJ2-7; TRBD1 matches 7 bases. The J segment lost 12 bases and the V segment lost 4 bases, leaving 9 bases of the junction unmatched. Per germline, CDR1 KGHSH and CDR2 LQKENI. This CDR3 is built from 12 residues. CDR3 amino acids: CASSLDRVGAYF. CDR3 DNA: TGTGCCAGCTCACTCGACAGGGTGGGTGCGTACTTC.

This clone has just one count. The genes are TRBV10-3 and TRBJ2-7; tentative D call: TRBD2 (6 bases). The CDR3 totals 12 residues. Looked up from germline, CDR1 is ENHRY and CDR2 is SYGVKD. Trimming removed 4 bases at V and 3 bases at J, with 7 bases between. The CDR3 sequence: CAISAGGYEQYF. CDR3 sequence (DNA): TGTGCCATCAGTGCCGGGGGCTACGAGCAGTACTTC.

The chain carries TRBV7-8 and TRBJ1-1; 10 bases fit TRBD1. The CDR3 covers 16 residues. V was clipped by 3 bases and J by 1 base; unmatched bases: 5. From germline, CDR1 is SGHVS and CDR2 FQNEAQ. The CDR3 DNA reads TGTGCCAGCAGCTTTCGGGACAGGGGATCGAACACTGAAGCTTTCTTT. It yields the protein CASSFRDRGSNTEAFF.

The V and J genes are TRBV24-1 and TRBJ2-1; TRBD2 matches at 8 bases. Germline V gives CDR1 KGHDR, CDR2 SFDVKD. V trimming: 1 base; J trimming: 5 bases; junction bases outside the gene matches: 6. This CDR3 comprises 16 residues. CDR3 DNA sequence: TGTGCCACCAGTGATTTTCTGCTAGCGGGCCACAATGAGCAGTTCTTC. Its translation: CATSDFLLAGHNEQFF.

This clone was picked up one time. The V and J genes are TRBV27 and TRBJ2-2; 10 bases map to TRBD2. Germline CDR1 reads MNHEY; CDR2 reads SMNVEV (reference sequence). The CDR3 runs to 16 residues. V gave up 4 bases and J gave up 5 bases; unmatched junction bases: 7. In DNA form, the CDR3 reads TGTGCCAGCAGTTCCCTAGCGGGAGTAGGAACCGGGGAGCTGTTTTTT. Its translation is CASSSLAGVGTGELFF.

This chain uses TRBV19 with TRBJ1-1; D is unclear. CDR3 size: 13 residues. Germline-derived CDR1 and CDR2 are LNHDA and SQIVND (reference sequence). The ends were cut back, 3 bases at V and 1 base at J, with 6 bases in the middle. CDR3 region: CASSIGKNTEAFF. CDR3 DNA: TGTGCCAGTAGTATTGGCAAGAACACTGAAGCTTTCTTT.

This chain connects TRBV5-8 to TRBJ1-5; 9 bases map to TRBD1. CDR3 size: 13 residues. Losses at the gene ends were 4 bases for V and 5 bases for J; bases not matched to a gene: 1. The V gene's germline CDR1 is SGHTS and CDR2 YDEGEE. Here the CDR3 reads CASSGTGYQPQHF. The DNA of the CDR3 is TGTGCCAGCAGCGGGACAGGGTATCAGCCCCAGCATTTT.

DNA for the CDR3: TGTGCCAGCAGTCGCGGCCCGGGACTAGCCCCAGATACGCAGTATTTT. This sequence encodes CASSRGPGLAPDTQYF. The chain joins TRBV27 to TRBJ2-3; 9 bases are a match to TRBD2. Trimming removed 5 bases from V and 4 bases from J; junction bases left unmatched: 10. Germline V gene lookup returns CDR1 MNHEY and CDR2 SMNVEV (reference sequence). The CDR3 has 16 amino acids.

This rearrangement joins TRBV27 to TRBJ1-1; 8 nucleotides agree with TRBD1. The V segment lost 5 bases and the J segment 5 bases; nucleotides outside the gene matches: 22. This CDR3 has 19 amino acids. Germline assignment: CDR1 MNHEY and CDR2 SMNVEV (reference sequence). CDR3 residues: CASSPLQDRVRRVSTEAFF. CDR3 DNA: TGTGCCAGCAGTCCTTTACAGGACAGGGTTCGTAGAGTCAGTACTGAAGCTTTCTTT.

V and J are TRBV19 and TRBJ1-4; D is ambiguous. The CDR3 contains 13 residues. CDR1 is LNHDA and CDR2 is SQIVND in the germline V gene (reference sequence). V shed 9 bases and J shed 6 bases, with 14 bases lying between them. The DNA of the CDR3 is TGTGCCAGCCCAGACGAGGTCGATGAAAAACTGTTTTTT. This codes for CASPDEVDEKLFF.

The chain links TRBV20-1 to TRBJ2-1, with D possibly being TRBD2 (6 bases). V was cut by 3 bases and J by 5 bases, with 14 bases left in between. This CDR3 spans 14 amino acids. Germline lookup yields CDR1 DFQATT and CDR2 SNEGSKA (reference sequence). The CDR3 DNA follows: TGCAGTGCTAGTTTGGGACTCCGTGACAATGAGCAGTTCTTC. Protein sequence: CSASLGLRDNEQFF.

The V gene is TRBV18, the J gene TRBJ1-4; 8 bases are shared with TRBD1. CDR1 and CDR2 (germline): KGHSH, LQKENI. The CDR3 consists of 13 residues. V lost 8 bases and J lost 7; bases outside the gene matches: 6. CDR3 protein: CASGDRGSEKLFF. The CDR3 nucleotides read TGTGCCAGCGGAGACAGGGGTAGTGAAAAACTGTTTTTT.

The CDR3 is CATGQGAYNEQFF. The CDR3 DNA is TGTGCCACCGGCCAGGGGGCGTACAATGAGCAGTTCTTC. This chain links TRBV24-1 with TRBJ2-1; 8 bases are a match to TRBD1. Germline CDR1 reads KGHDR; CDR2 reads SFDVKD. The length of the CDR3 is 13 residues. V lost 9 bases, J lost 4 bases, and 4 bases stayed unmatched.

The J gene is TRBJ1-1, the V gene TRBV18; no clear D. CDR3 length equals 14 residues. In germline, CDR1 is KGHSH, CDR2 LQKENI. V lost 2 bases, J lost 2 bases, and 9 bases lay in between. Here the CDR3 reads CASSPEGFNTEAFF. The CDR3 DNA reads TGTGCCAGCTCACCAGAGGGATTTAACACTGAAGCTTTCTTT.

Note on this clone: Germline and junction disagree at one end, which may indicate a read error. The V gene is TRBV14, the J gene TRBJ1-1, with TRBD1 matching 11 bases. Germline V lookup: CDR1 SGHDN, CDR2 FVKESK. The CDR3 contains 17 residues. CDR3 sequence (DNA): TGTGCCAGCAGCCAGAGGACAGGGGGCGCGGTGAACGCTGAAGCTTTCTTT. Its translation: CASSQRTGGAVNAEAFF.

The chain recombines TRBV28 with TRBJ1-5; TRBD1 agrees at 10 bases. Per the germline V gene, CDR1 is MDHEN and CDR2 is SYDVKM. Trimming removed 5 bases from V and 4 bases from J; junction bases left unmatched: 8. CDR3 size: 16 residues. CDR3 sequence (DNA): TGTGCCAGCAGTCTGTTACCGGGACAGGGGAATCAGCCCCAGCATTTT. It yields the protein CASSLLPGQGNQPQHF.

The V call is TRBV19, the J call TRBJ2-3, with D perhaps matching TRBD1 (5 bases). V was cut by 4 bases and J by 2 bases, with 10 bases left in between. CDR3 length equals 14 residues. Germline V gene sequence: CDR1 LNHDA, CDR2 SQIVND (reference sequence). CDR3 sequence reads: CASSKGAITDTQYF. The DNA for the CDR3 is TGTGCCAGTAGTAAAGGGGCGATCACAGATACGCAGTATTTT.

The chain recombines TRBV7-6 with TRBJ2-3; 11 bases fit TRBD2. Germline V lookup: CDR1 SGHVS, CDR2 FNYEAQ. V lost 5 bases and J lost 5; bases outside the gene matches: 15. CDR3 length: 18 amino acids. The DNA for the CDR3 is TGTGCCAGCAGCGCCAACCTCCGACTAGCGGGGATCAGAGATACGCAGTATTTT. Protein sequence: CASSANLRLAGIRDTQYF.

The rearrangement links TRBV3-1 (or the pseudogene TRBV3-2) to TRBJ1-5, with D perhaps matching TRBD1 (5 bases). CDR3 length: 15 residues. CDR1 and CDR2 (germline): LGHDT, YNNKEL (reference sequence). V was shortened by 2 bases and J by 6 bases, with 14 bases between the two germline ends. In nucleotides, the CDR3 is TGTGCCAGCAGCCAAACAGGTACTGGCAGTCAGCCCCAGCATTTT. It yields the protein CASSQTGTGSQPQHF.

DNA of the CDR3: TGTGCCAGCAGCTTGGGCCGGCAAGAGACCCAGTACTTC. The encoded protein is CASSLGRQETQYF. The V gene is TRBV7-8, the J gene TRBJ2-5; no clear D. Trimming pared 3 bases from V and 2 bases from J, leaving 7 bases between. The CDR3 has 13 amino acids. Germline V gene data show CDR1 as SGHVS and CDR2 as FQNEAQ.

The rearrangement uses TRBV12-3 or TRBV12-4 and TRBJ2-7; perhaps TRBD1 as D (5 bases). CDR3 length equals 13 residues. Trimming took 6 bases from V and 4 from J, leaving 13 bases between them. In DNA, the CDR3 is TGTGCCAGCAGCCCCCCAGGGAAATACGAGCAGTACTTC. It is translated as CASSPPGKYEQYF.